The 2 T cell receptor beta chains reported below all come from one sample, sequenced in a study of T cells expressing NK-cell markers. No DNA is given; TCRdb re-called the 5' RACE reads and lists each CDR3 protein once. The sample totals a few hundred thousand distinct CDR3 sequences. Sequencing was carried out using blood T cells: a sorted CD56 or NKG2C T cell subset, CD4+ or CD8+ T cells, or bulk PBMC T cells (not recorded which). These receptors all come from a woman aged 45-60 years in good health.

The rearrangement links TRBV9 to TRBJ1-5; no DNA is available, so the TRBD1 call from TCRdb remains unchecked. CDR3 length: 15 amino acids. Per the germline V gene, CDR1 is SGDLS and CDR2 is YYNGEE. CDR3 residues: CASSVEGTGGQPQHF.

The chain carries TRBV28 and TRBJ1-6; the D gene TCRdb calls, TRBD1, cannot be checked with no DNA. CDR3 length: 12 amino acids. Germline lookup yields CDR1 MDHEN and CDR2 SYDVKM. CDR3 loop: CASSLPGYPLHF. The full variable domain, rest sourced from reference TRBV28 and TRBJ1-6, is DVKVTQSSRYLVKRTGEKVFLECVQDMDHENMFWYRQDPGLGLRLIYFSYDVKMKEKGDIPEGYSVSREKKERFSLILESASTNQTSMYLCASSLPGYPLHFGNGTRLTVT.